The 26 T cell receptor beta chains given below trace back to one sample, sequenced in a study of Ad26.COV2.S vaccination and SARS-CoV-2 variants. Stated treatment: some 20 received Ad26.COV2.S at low or high dose, single or two shots; about five received placebo; per-sample allocation not given. Material that was analyzed had been drawn on day 63 after the first vaccine or placebo injection. TCRdb keeps only in-frame clones here, not all; method: immunoSEQ multiplex PCR. The sample holds 300,000 to 400,000 clones, about 87% seen once. The sample in question was peripheral blood, obtained in a trial of Ad26.COV2.S vaccine versus placebo. The receptors derive from a person between 18 and 60 years old who received the Ad26.COV2.S COVID-19 vaccine or a placebo.

The chain employs TRBV7-9 and TRBJ1-2, with D perhaps TRBD1 (6 bases). Germline CDR1 reads SEHNR; CDR2 reads FQNEAQ (reference sequence). Trimming left V 5 bases short and J 6 bases short, with 13 bases between. CDR3 length: 13 residues. The CDR3 protein is CASSDYREDGYTF. As DNA, the CDR3 is TGTGCCAGCAGCGACTACAGGGAGGATGGCTACACCTTC.

The chain has TRBV2 and TRBJ2-7; 9 nucleotides agree with TRBD2. V was clipped by 7 bases and J by 5 bases; unmatched bases: 15. The CDR3 has 16 residues. The germline V gene encodes CDR1 SNHLY and CDR2 FYNNEI. The DNA for the CDR3 is TGTGCCAGCACTGGAAGGAGGGGCGGGAGGGCTAACGAGCAGTACTTC. This translates into CASTGRRGGRANEQYF.

This rearrangement joins TRBV2 to TRBJ2-5; D may be TRBD2 (6 bases). Germline V CDR1 and CDR2: SNHLY, FYNNEI. CDR3 length: 15 residues. Trimming removed 6 bases at V and 2 bases at J, with 16 bases between. The CDR3 here is CASSRGGGAQETQYF. The CDR3 DNA reads TGTGCCAGCAGCCGGGGTGGAGGGGCTCAAGAGACCCAGTACTTC.

The chain carries TRBV5-1 and TRBJ2-7; 7 nucleotides align to TRBD2. CDR1 is SGHRS and CDR2 is YFSETQ in the germline V gene. The CDR3 contains 16 residues. With V trimmed by 4 bases and J by 1 base, 11 bases remained unmatched. In nucleotides, the CDR3 is TGCGCCAGCAGCCTCGGTAGCGGGTCCCCTTCCTACGAGCAGTACTTC. The encoded protein is CASSLGSGSPSYEQYF.

This clone was detected once. The chain recombines TRBV11-3 with TRBJ2-1; a weak D match, TRBD1 (6 bases). There are 18 residues in the CDR3. Germline V CDR1 and CDR2: SGHNT, YENEEA. V was trimmed by 2 bases and J by 0 bases, leaving 17 bases between them. CDR3 sequence reads: CASSLFSFGGSSYNEQFF. The CDR3, as DNA: TGTGCCAGCAGCTTATTCAGTTTTGGGGGCTCCTCCTACAATGAGCAGTTCTTC.

This clone was seen only a few times. This rearrangement joins TRBV7-3 to TRBJ1-6; D unresolved. The germline V and J ends were trimmed by 1 base and 9 bases, with 10 bases remaining between them. CDR3 size: 14 residues. Germline V gene lookup returns CDR1 SGHTA and CDR2 FQGTGA. The CDR3, as DNA: TGTGCCAGCAGCTTAAGTAGGGCGGGTTCACCCCTCCACTTT. Encoded protein: CASSLSRAGSPLHF.

A word on this clone: The identical CDR3 is also encoded by other nucleotide sequences in the sample. The V and J genes are TRBV18 and TRBJ2-2, with unresolved D. Germline CDR1 and CDR2: KGHSH and LQKENI. Trimming shortened V by 3 bases and J by 5 bases, and 4 bases separated the two germline ends. The CDR3 length is 12 residues. For the CDR3, the DNA is TGTGCCAGCTCACCTAGGACCGGGGAGCTGTTTTTT. It codes for CASSPRTGELFF.

The chain has TRBV5-8 and TRBJ1-5; D is undetermined. The V end lost 0 bases, the J end lost 4 bases, and 8 bases lay between the germline ends. This CDR3 region has 14 residues. Per the germline V gene, CDR1 is SGHTS and CDR2 is YDEGEE. CDR3 DNA: TGTGCCAGCAGCTTGGTGCCGGGGAATCAGCCCCAGCATTTT. Protein: CASSLVPGNQPQHF.

The chain combines TRBV5-1 with TRBJ2-1; 7 bases are shared with TRBD1. The CDR3 covers 17 residues. The V gene's germline CDR1 is SGHRS and CDR2 YFSETQ. V dropped 0 bases and J dropped 8; count of bases not matched to a gene: 14. For the CDR3, the DNA is TGCGCCAGCAGCTTGGCCCGGACAGGCCTCGGTGGGTATGAGCAGTTCTTC. It specifies CASSLARTGLGGYEQFF.

The rearrangement joins TRBV3-1 (or the pseudogene TRBV3-2) to TRBJ2-7; 9 nucleotides align to TRBD1. CDR1 is LGHDT, CDR2 YNNKEL, per germline (reference sequence). The ends lost 4 bases at V and 7 bases at J; junction bases unmatched: 11. The CDR3 spans 15 residues. Written as DNA, the CDR3 is TGTGCCAGCAGCCCCGGGACAGGGCAATTAGGTGAGCAGTACTTC. Its protein product is CASSPGTGQLGEQYF.

This chain joins TRBV7-9 and TRBJ2-5, with 8 bases lining up with TRBD2. Trimming took 5 bases from V and 5 from J; bases not matched to a gene: 16. In germline, CDR1 is SEHNR, CDR2 FQNEAQ (reference sequence). There are 17 residues in the CDR3. Here the CDR3 reads CASSPRVSLAAGETQYF. CDR3 DNA: TGTGCCAGCAGCCCCCGTGTCTCACTAGCGGCGGGGGAGACCCAGTACTTC.

The chain has TRBV7-2 and TRBJ1-6, with 7 bases aligning to TRBD1. The CDR3 contains 15 residues. V was pared by 4 bases and J by 10 bases, with 10 bases of the junction left unmatched. CDR1 and CDR2 (germline): SGHTA, FQGNSA. DNA of the CDR3: TGTGCCAGCAGCTCCCTAACAGGGGCCGGGTCACCCCTCCACTTT. It codes for CASSSLTGAGSPLHF.

The chain has TRBV4-3 and TRBJ1-1, with a weak D call TRBD1 (5 bases). Trimming cost V 3 bases and J 10 bases, with 24 bases left between them. Germline V gene data show CDR1 as LGHNA and CDR2 as YSLEER. CDR3 length: 16 amino acids. In DNA, the CDR3 is TGCGCCAGCAGCCAGACATACGGGACGGCTCAGGATATAGCTTTCTTT. Protein: CASSQTYGTAQDIAFF.

This chain joins TRBV18 and TRBJ1-2, with a possible D match to TRBD1 (5 bases). This CDR3 spans 15 amino acids. Germline CDR1 KGHSH, CDR2 LQKENI. The V and J ends lost 3 bases and 4 bases respectively, with 15 bases between them. Written as DNA, the CDR3 is TGTGCCAGCTCACCCTCTATAGACAGCTCCTATGGCTACACCTTC. It encodes CASSPSIDSSYGYTF.

This chain joins TRBV6-5 and TRBJ2-7; the match to TRBD2 covers 13 bases. The CDR3 is made up of 15 amino acids. The trim removed 5 bases at V and 9 bases at J, leaving 10 bases unmatched. Germline V lookup: CDR1 MNHEY, CDR2 SVGAGI. For the CDR3, the DNA is TGTGCCAGCAGTAGAATGACTAGCGGGAGGATCGGGCAGTACTTC. It yields the protein CASSRMTSGRIGQYF.

The chain combines TRBV5-1 with TRBJ1-5; 7 bases are a match to TRBD1. Germline V gives CDR1 SGHRS, CDR2 YFSETQ. The V gene end was trimmed by 4 bases and the J gene end by 5 bases; junction bases not matched to a gene: 3. The CDR3 totals 13 residues. CDR3 region: CASSITGDQPQHF. The CDR3 nucleotides read TGCGCCAGCAGCATCACAGGGGATCAGCCCCAGCATTTT.

This chain connects TRBV30 to TRBJ1-3; no clear D gene. The CDR3 consists of 14 residues. Germline CDR1 reads GTSNPN; CDR2 reads SVGIG (reference sequence). The ends were cut back, 0 bases at V and 2 bases at J, with 8 bases in the middle. The CDR3 loop is CAWSVGQPGNTIYF. The CDR3 coding sequence is TGTGCCTGGAGTGTGGGTCAACCTGGAAACACCATATATTTT.

The chain joins TRBV6-2 or TRBV6-3 to TRBJ2-6, with D perhaps TRBD1 (5 bases). The length of the CDR3 is 17 residues. The ends were cut back, 6 bases at V and 0 bases at J, with 15 bases in the middle. Germline V lookup: CDR1 MNHEY, CDR2 SVGEGT. CDR3 bases: TGTGCCAGCAGCCCTCGACAGTATCCCTCTGGGGCCAACGTCCTGACTTTC. Its translation: CASSPRQYPSGANVLTF.

The rearrangement links TRBV9 to TRBJ1-1; 10 nucleotides line up with TRBD1. The germline gives CDR1 SGDLS, CDR2 YYNGEE. The CDR3 length is 20 residues. The trim removed 1 base at V and 1 base at J, leaving 16 bases unmatched. The CDR3 loop is CASSVSFGGDRGSKNTEAFF. Here the CDR3 DNA reads TGTGCCAGCAGCGTATCATTTGGAGGGGACAGGGGAAGCAAGAACACTGAAGCTTTCTTT.

The rearrangement uses TRBV5-4 and TRBJ1-1, with D perhaps matching TRBD1 (5 bases). The CDR3 totals 14 residues. The germline V gene has CDR1 SGHNT and CDR2 YYREEE (reference sequence). Trimming left V 0 bases short and J 5 bases short, with 11 bases between. The CDR3 loop reads CASSLEEGYTEAFF. The DNA for the CDR3 is TGTGCCAGCAGCTTGGAGGAGGGGTATACTGAAGCTTTCTTT.

V usage is TRBV7-3 and J usage is TRBJ2-7; 9 bases agree with TRBD2. V shed 4 bases, J shed 5 bases, and the junction held 12 bases outside the gene matches. The length of the CDR3 is 16 residues. Germline CDR1 and CDR2: SGHTA and FQGTGA. CDR3 sequence (DNA): TGTGCCAGCAGCTATTCCGGGACTAGCACCCCCCACGAGCAGTACTTC. Translated: CASSYSGTSTPHEQYF.

The chain joins TRBV18 to TRBJ1-6; D not certain. V was pared by 1 base and J by 5 bases, with 9 bases between. There are 15 residues in the CDR3. CDR1 and CDR2 (germline): KGHSH, LQKENI. Here the CDR3 reads CASSPQSPDNSPLHF. The CDR3 region has the DNA TGTGCCAGCTCACCACAATCCCCTGATAATTCACCCCTCCACTTT.

The chain recombines TRBV9 with TRBJ1-6; 7 bases are shared with TRBD1. V trimming: 4 bases; J trimming: 5 bases; junction bases outside the gene matches: 6. The CDR3 runs 15 residues. CDR1 is SGDLS, CDR2 YYNGEE, per germline. The CDR3 nucleotides read TGTGCCAGCAGCCCCACCGGGACAGATAATTCACCCCTCCACTTT. It specifies CASSPTGTDNSPLHF.

The chain uses TRBV6-5 and TRBJ2-7; 9 bases align to TRBD2. The length of the CDR3 is 15 residues. Germline V CDR1 and CDR2: MNHEY, SVGAGI. The J segment lost 0 bases and the V segment lost 0 bases, leaving 0 bases of the junction unmatched. The CDR3: CASSYSTSGSYEQYF. For the CDR3, the DNA is TGTGCCAGCAGTTACTCGACTAGCGGCTCCTACGAGCAGTACTTC.

The gene calls are TRBV27 and TRBJ1-2; TRBD1 agrees at 8 bases. Germline V gene data show CDR1 as MNHEY and CDR2 as SMNVEV (reference sequence). The CDR3 runs 15 residues. J gave up 1 base and V 5 bases, and 6 bases lay outside the gene matches. The CDR3 nucleotides are TGTGCCAGCAGTCGCGGACAGGGATTTAACTATGGCTACACCTTC. Translation gives CASSRGQGFNYGYTF.

This rearrangement joins TRBV7-3 to TRBJ1-5, with 10 bases matching TRBD1. From germline, CDR1 is SGHTA and CDR2 FQGTGA. The CDR3 consists of 13 residues. Germline trimming cut 3 bases from V and 7 bases from J; bases unmatched to any gene: 0. CDR3 sequence (DNA): TGTGCCAGCAGCTTGGACAGGGGGCAGCCCCAGCATTTT. Translating gives CASSLDRGQPQHF.